Following are 26 T cell receptor beta chains from one sample sequenced in a study of cytomegalovirus exposure and HLA in healthy donors. Amplification used 60 Vbeta primers and 13 Jbeta primers. Assay used: immunoSEQ multiplex PCR; TCRdb lists only in-frame clones, some missing. The sample yields roughly 160,000 clones, approximately 72% seen once. The sequencing sample was made of PBMCs. The receptors derive from a female donor in good health and CMV-seronegative.

This chain uses TRBV4-3 with TRBJ2-7, with D maybe TRBD1 (5 bases). This CDR3 is 15 amino acids long. Germline V gene sequence: CDR1 LGHNA, CDR2 YSLEER. V lost 0 bases and J 2 bases, leaving 11 bases between the germline ends. The CDR3 spells CASSQDKRGAYEQYF. The CDR3 nucleotides read TGCGCCAGCAGCCAAGATAAAAGGGGCGCCTACGAGCAGTACTTC.

Comments on this clone: Germline is not matched at one junction end, which may reflect a read error. Other DNA sequences in the sample encode the same CDR3. The chain couples TRBV4-3 to TRBJ1-1; a weak D match, TRBD1 (5 bases). The V gene's germline CDR1 is LGHNA and CDR2 YSLEER. CDR3 size: 15 residues. CDR3 nucleotides: TGCGCCAGCAGTCAAGATGGGCAGGGGAACACTGAAGCTTTCTTT. As protein: CASSQDGQGNTEAFF.

This clone has a handful of counts. The V call is TRBV6-1, the J call TRBJ2-3, with 8 bases fitting TRBD1. The germline gives CDR1 MNHNS, CDR2 SASEGT. After removal of 3 bases from V and 4 bases from J, the junction contained 6 bases not matched to a gene. The CDR3 is made up of 15 amino acids. CDR3 residues: CASSDIAGGADTQYF. Written as DNA, the CDR3 is TGTGCCAGCAGTGATATAGCAGGGGGCGCAGATACGCAGTATTTT.

CDR3 in DNA: TGTGCCTGGAGGATGACAGGGGGCACTGAAGCTTTCTTT. Its protein is CAWRMTGGTEAFF. The chain couples TRBV30 to TRBJ1-1; 9 positions agree with TRBD1. Germline CDR1 GTSNPN, CDR2 SVGIG (reference sequence). The CDR3 contains 13 residues. V trimming: 3 bases; J trimming: 4 bases; junction bases outside the gene matches: 3.

This clone has more than one count but fewer than ten. The V gene is TRBV4-3, the J gene TRBJ1-1; D is unresolved. Trimming pared 0 bases from V and 7 bases from J, leaving 9 bases between. Per germline, CDR1 LGHNA and CDR2 YSLEER. This CDR3 has 13 amino acids. The CDR3 loop is CASSQDRYDEAFF. CDR3 DNA: TGCGCCAGCAGCCAAGATAGATACGATGAAGCTTTCTTT.

V is TRBV11-2 and J is TRBJ2-5; TRBD1 aligns across 10 bases. V shed 4 bases and J 5 bases; nucleotides not matched to a gene: 7. Germline-derived CDR1 and CDR2 are SGHAT and FQNNGV. The CDR3 runs 15 residues. In DNA form, the CDR3 reads TGTGCCAGCAGCTCCCGGGACAGGGGAGGGGAGACCCAGTACTTC. This codes for CASSSRDRGGETQYF.

V is TRBV4-1 and J is TRBJ1-5; the match to TRBD1 covers 8 bases. Losses at the gene ends were 0 bases for V and 4 bases for J; bases not matched to a gene: 8. CDR1 is MGHRA and CDR2 is YSYEKL in the germline V gene. The CDR3 extends over 17 amino acids. DNA of the CDR3: TGCGCCAGCAGCCAAGATAAGGTCGGACAGGGTAATCAGCCCCAGCATTTT. Protein sequence: CASSQDKVGQGNQPQHF.

The gene calls are TRBV7-3 and TRBJ2-5; no reliable D call. The CDR3 spans 14 residues. CDR1 is SGHTA, CDR2 FQGTGA, per germline. The V end lost 1 base, the J end lost 7 bases, and 13 bases lay between the germline ends. CDR3: CASSLNPIVGTQYF. In nucleotides, the CDR3 is TGTGCCAGCAGCTTAAACCCCATAGTCGGGACCCAGTACTTC.

This clone appeared a few times. The chain carries TRBV11-2 and TRBJ2-7; tentative D call: TRBD1 (6 bases). Germline V gene sequence: CDR1 SGHAT, CDR2 FQNNGV. Trimming pared 2 bases from V and 6 bases from J, leaving 17 bases between. This CDR3 comprises 15 residues. Here the CDR3 reads CASSLSRGAVGEQYF. For the CDR3, the DNA is TGTGCCAGCAGCTTAAGCAGGGGAGCGGTCGGCGAGCAGTACTTC.

CDR3 in amino acids: CASSVGQGPYSNQPQHF. The DNA of the CDR3 is TGTGCCAGCAGTGTGGGACAGGGGCCCTATAGCAATCAGCCCCAGCATTTT. V is TRBV25-1 and J is TRBJ1-5; 10 positions agree with TRBD1. Trimming took 4 bases from V and 0 from J; bases not matched to a gene: 6. CDR1 is MGHDK, CDR2 SYGVNS, per germline. This CDR3 comprises 17 residues.

This sequence joins TRBV28 and TRBJ2-7; possible D gene TRBD1, 6 bases. The V end lost 2 bases, the J end lost 7 bases, and 12 bases lay between the germline ends. Germline CDR1 MDHEN, CDR2 SYDVKM. The CDR3 is made up of 13 amino acids. This CDR3 reads CASSLPSQGEQYF. The CDR3 DNA follows: TGTGCCAGCAGTTTACCTTCACAGGGTGAGCAGTACTTC. The variable domain in full, with the rest retrieved from reference TRBV28 and TRBJ2-7, is DVKVTQSSRYLVKRTGEKVFLECVQDMDHENMFWYRQDPGLGLRLIYFSYDVKMKEKGDIPEGYSVSREKKERFSLILESASTNQTSMYLCASSLPSQGEQYFGPGTRLTVT.

The gene calls are TRBV9 and TRBJ2-1; TRBD2 matches at 9 bases. The CDR3 is 16 amino acids. CDR1 SGDLS and CDR2 YYNGEE come from the germline V gene. J was trimmed by 0 bases and V by 3 bases; bases with no gene match: 4. The CDR3 loop reads CASSERLAASYNEQFF. The CDR3 coding sequence is TGTGCCAGCAGCGAGAGACTAGCGGCCTCCTACAATGAGCAGTTCTTC.

This rearrangement joins TRBV27 to TRBJ2-7, with a possible D match to TRBD1 (5 bases). The V gene's germline CDR1 is MNHEY and CDR2 SMNVEV (reference sequence). V lost 4 bases to trimming and J lost 6 bases, with 16 bases between them. This CDR3 is 14 amino acids long. CDR3 in amino acids: CASSSHVTQGEQYF. For the CDR3, the DNA is TGTGCCAGCAGTTCACACGTCACCCAGGGCGAGCAGTACTTC.

About this clone: The same CDR3 arises from other DNA sequences in this sample as well. The gene calls are TRBV7-9 and TRBJ1-1; no firm D call. Germline CDR1 reads SEHNR; CDR2 reads FQNEAQ (reference sequence). V lost 0 bases and J lost 1, with 12 bases in between. CDR3 length equals 16 residues. CDR3 amino acids: CASSLARQAKNTEAFF. CDR3 in DNA: TGTGCCAGCAGCTTAGCCAGACAAGCTAAGAACACTGAAGCTTTCTTT.

This clone was picked up one time. The chain uses TRBV4-2 and TRBJ2-3; possibly TRBD2 for D (7 bases). CDR3 size: 16 residues. Trimming removed 4 bases at V and 0 bases at J, with 14 bases between. Germline V lookup: CDR1 LGHNA, CDR2 YNFKEQ. The CDR3 spells CASSPRGARSTDTQYF. The CDR3 DNA reads TGTGCCAGCAGCCCCCGGGGGGCGCGCAGCACAGATACGCAGTATTTT.

The V call is TRBV7-6, the J call TRBJ2-1; maybe TRBD2 (6 bases). Germline V gene data show CDR1 as SGHVS and CDR2 as FNYEAQ. This CDR3 has 15 amino acids. Trimming removed 8 bases at V and 2 bases at J, with 16 bases between. In DNA form, the CDR3 reads TGTGCCAGCTCCCGGGAGTTAGTAACCTACAATGAGCAGTTCTTC. Its translation is CASSRELVTYNEQFF.

The chain links TRBV19 to TRBJ2-7; D unresolved. Trimming cost V 1 base and J 1 base, with 11 bases left between them. The CDR3 covers 15 residues. CDR1 and CDR2 (germline): LNHDA, SQIVND (reference sequence). Here the CDR3 DNA reads TGTGCCAGTAGTATAGTGGCTGACTTTTCCTACGAGCAGTACTTC. Protein sequence: CASSIVADFSYEQYF.

Only one count was recorded for this clone. The V call is TRBV28, the J call TRBJ2-7, with TRBD1 matching 9 bases. J was trimmed by 6 bases and V by 10 bases; bases with no gene match: 16. The V gene's germline CDR1 is MDHEN and CDR2 SYDVKM. The CDR3 is made up of 15 amino acids. The CDR3 region is CATSQPRDRAAEQYF. The DNA for the CDR3 is TGTGCCACTTCGCAACCCCGGGACAGGGCTGCCGAGCAGTACTTC.

The chain combines TRBV7-2 with TRBJ2-1, with TRBD2 matching over 10 bases. Germline CDR1 reads SGHTA; CDR2 reads FQGNSA. This CDR3 has 16 amino acids. Trimming removed 1 base from V and 9 bases from J; junction bases left unmatched: 9. Here the CDR3 reads CASSLGALAGSREQFF. The CDR3 DNA follows: TGTGCCAGCAGCTTAGGCGCACTAGCGGGGTCGCGTGAGCAGTTCTTC.

This chain uses TRBV9 with TRBJ1-5; 7 bases are a match to TRBD1. Germline V CDR1 and CDR2: SGDLS, YYNGEE. Germline trimming cut 4 bases from V and 5 bases from J; bases unmatched to any gene: 12. This CDR3 has 16 amino acids. This chain's CDR3 is CASSRGGGATYQPQHF. CDR3 sequence (DNA): TGTGCCAGCAGCCGAGGGGGCGGCGCAACCTATCAGCCCCAGCATTTT.

The V and J genes are TRBV5-1 and TRBJ2-2, with D hard to call. Per germline, CDR1 SGHRS and CDR2 YFSETQ. This CDR3 is 12 amino acids long. V shed 4 bases and J shed 2 bases, with 3 bases lying between them. This chain's CDR3 is CASSPNTGELFF. For the CDR3, the DNA is TGCGCCAGCAGCCCTAACACCGGGGAGCTGTTTTTT.

The chain links TRBV6-1 to TRBJ1-5, with a tentative D call TRBD1 (6 bases). CDR1 is MNHNS, CDR2 SASEGT, per germline. V lost 1 base and J 5 bases, leaving 6 bases between the germline ends. The CDR3 is 13 residues long. The CDR3 protein is CASSEGGHQPQHF. For the CDR3, the DNA is TGTGCCAGCAGTGAAGGGGGGCATCAGCCCCAGCATTTT.

In regard to this clone: Other nucleotide sequences from this sample produce the same CDR3. The genes are TRBV5-4 and TRBJ1-1; the D is unclear. The V and J ends lost 0 bases and 1 base respectively, with 13 bases between them. Per germline, CDR1 SGHNT and CDR2 YYREEE (reference sequence). The CDR3 runs to 16 residues. CDR3 DNA: TGTGCCAGCAGCTTGGTGCGGGGAAGAGGGAACACTGAAGCTTTCTTT. It encodes CASSLVRGRGNTEAFF.

The J gene is TRBJ2-7, the V gene TRBV7-8, with 12 bases fitting TRBD2. The CDR3 covers 18 residues. Per the germline V gene, CDR1 is SGHVS and CDR2 is FQNEAQ. V was clipped by 4 bases and J by 4 bases; unmatched bases: 14. The CDR3 nucleotides read TGTGCCAGCAGCTCCGCAAGGACTAGCGGGGATGGGGGATACGAGCAGTACTTC. Translating gives CASSSARTSGDGGYEQYF.

The gene calls are TRBV30 and TRBJ2-7; D is uncertain. The V gene's germline CDR1 is GTSNPN and CDR2 SVGIG (reference sequence). The CDR3 consists of 14 residues. V was clipped by 1 base and J by 2 bases, with 12 bases between them. The CDR3 sequence: CAWSGGIFPYEQYF. In DNA, the CDR3 is TGTGCCTGGAGTGGAGGAATATTTCCCTACGAGCAGTACTTC. Variable domain in full (rest from reference TRBV30 and TRBJ2-7): SQTIHQWPATLVQPVGSPLSLECTVEGTSNPNLYWYRQAAGRGLQLLFYSVGIGQISSEVPQNLSASRPQDRQFILSSKKLLLSDSGFYLCAWSGGIFPYEQYFGPGTRLTVT.

The gene calls are TRBV7-8 and TRBJ1-1; TRBD1 might be the D (5 bases). Germline assignment: CDR1 SGHVS and CDR2 FQNEAQ. V gave up 5 bases and J gave up 1 base, with 8 bases separating them. The CDR3 loop spans 13 amino acids. The CDR3 DNA reads as TGTGCCAGCAGCCGTGGACAGAACACTGAAGCTTTCTTT. Translated, it gives CASSRGQNTEAFF.